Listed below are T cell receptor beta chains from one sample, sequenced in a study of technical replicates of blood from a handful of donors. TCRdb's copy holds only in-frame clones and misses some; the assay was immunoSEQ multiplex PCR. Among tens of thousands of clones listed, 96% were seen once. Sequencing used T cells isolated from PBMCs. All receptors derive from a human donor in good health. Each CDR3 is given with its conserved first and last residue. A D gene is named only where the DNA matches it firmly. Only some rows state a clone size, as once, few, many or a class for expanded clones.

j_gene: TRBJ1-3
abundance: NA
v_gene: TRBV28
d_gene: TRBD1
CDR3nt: TGTGCCAGCAGTCTGACAGGGATCTCTGGAAACACCATATATTTT
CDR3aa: CASSLTGISGNTIYF

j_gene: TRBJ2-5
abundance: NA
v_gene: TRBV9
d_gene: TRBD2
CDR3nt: TGTGCCAGCGGGACTAGTGGTCTAGAGACCCAGTACTTC
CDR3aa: CASGTSGLETQYF

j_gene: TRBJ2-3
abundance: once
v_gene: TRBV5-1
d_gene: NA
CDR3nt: TGCGCCAGCAACGACGGCGGGGATACGCAGTATTTT
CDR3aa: CASNDGGDTQYF

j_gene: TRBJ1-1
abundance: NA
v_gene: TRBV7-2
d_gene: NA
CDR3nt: TGTGCCAGCGGCAGGGTTAACACTGAAGCTTTCTTT
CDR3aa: CASGRVNTEAFF

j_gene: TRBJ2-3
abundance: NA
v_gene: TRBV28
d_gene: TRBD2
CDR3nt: TGTGCCAGCAGTTTATTTGGGTGGGGGAAGACTAGCGGGAGGGCCTTGGGGAGCACAGATACGCAGTATTTT
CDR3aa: CASSLFGWGKTSGRALGSTDTQYF

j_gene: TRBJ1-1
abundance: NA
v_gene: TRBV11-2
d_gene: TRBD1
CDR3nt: TGTGCCAGCAGCATAAACAGGGGGGTGGACACTGAAGCTTTCTTT
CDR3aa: CASSINRGVDTEAFF

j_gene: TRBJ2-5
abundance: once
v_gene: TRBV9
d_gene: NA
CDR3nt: TGTGCCAGCAGCCCCCGTGGAGGGGAAGAGACCCAGTACTTC
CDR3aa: CASSPRGGEETQYF

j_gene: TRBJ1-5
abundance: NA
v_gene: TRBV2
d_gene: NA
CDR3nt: TGTGCCAGCAGTGAAGATATGACATTCACTTATCAGCCCCAGCATTTT
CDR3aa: CASSEDMTFTYQPQHF

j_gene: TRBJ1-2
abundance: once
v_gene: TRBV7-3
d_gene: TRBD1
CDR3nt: TGTGCCAGCGGGACAGGATCCCTTAACTATGGCTACACCTTC
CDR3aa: CASGTGSLNYGYTF

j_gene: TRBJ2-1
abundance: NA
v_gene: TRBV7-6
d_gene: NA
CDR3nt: TGTGCCAGCAGCGGTAACAGGGTAATAGAGCAGTTCTTC
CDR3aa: CASSGNRVIEQFF

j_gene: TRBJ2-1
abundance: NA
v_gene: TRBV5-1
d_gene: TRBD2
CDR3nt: TGCGCCAGCAGACTAGCGGGAGGCAATGAGCAGTTCTTC
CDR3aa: CASRLAGGNEQFF

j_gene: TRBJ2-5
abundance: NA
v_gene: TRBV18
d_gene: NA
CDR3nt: TGTGCCAGCTCACCACCGCCCAGGGGTGGAGAGACCCAGTACTTC
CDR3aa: CASSPPPRGGETQYF

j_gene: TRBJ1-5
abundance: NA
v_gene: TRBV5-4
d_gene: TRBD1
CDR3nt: TGTGCCAGCAGCTTCCAGGGGGTGGTCAATCAGCCCCAGCATTTT
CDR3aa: CASSFQGVVNQPQHF

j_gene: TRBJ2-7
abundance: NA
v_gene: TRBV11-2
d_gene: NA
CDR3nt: TGTGCCAGCAGCTTAGGGGACTTTCATTACGAGCAGTACTTC
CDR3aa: CASSLGDFHYEQYF

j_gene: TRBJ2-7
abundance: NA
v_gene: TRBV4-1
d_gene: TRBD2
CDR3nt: TGCGCCAGCAGCTACAGCGGGAAGGGTTACGAGCAGTACTTC
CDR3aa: CASSYSGKGYEQYF

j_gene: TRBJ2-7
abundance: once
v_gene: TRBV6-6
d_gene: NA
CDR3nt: TGTGCCAGCAGTCCTCTCCGGACTTCTCACTACGAGCAGTACTTC
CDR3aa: CASSPLRTSHYEQYF

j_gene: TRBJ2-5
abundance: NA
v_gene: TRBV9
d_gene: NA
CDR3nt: TGTGCCAGCAGCGTAGTCAATAGCGAGACCCAGTACTTC
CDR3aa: CASSVVNSETQYF

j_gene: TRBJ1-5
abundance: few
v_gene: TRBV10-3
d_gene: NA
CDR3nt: TGTGCCATCAGTGAATTACAGGGTAAGGATCAGCCCCAGCATTTT
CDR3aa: CAISELQGKDQPQHF

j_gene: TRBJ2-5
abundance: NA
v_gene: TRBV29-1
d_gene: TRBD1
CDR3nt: TGCAGCGTTGCGGGGACAGAAAAAGAGACCCAGTACTTC
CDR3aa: CSVAGTEKETQYF

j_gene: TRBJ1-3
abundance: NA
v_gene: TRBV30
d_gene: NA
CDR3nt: TGTGCCTGGAGTGCAGGGGCTAACGGAAACACCATATATTTT
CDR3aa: CAWSAGANGNTIYF

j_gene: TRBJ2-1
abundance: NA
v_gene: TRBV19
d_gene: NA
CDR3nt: TGTGCCAGTAGTATCCTCTTGGCCAGGGCCACCTACAATGAGCAGTTCTTC
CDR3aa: CASSILLARATYNEQFF

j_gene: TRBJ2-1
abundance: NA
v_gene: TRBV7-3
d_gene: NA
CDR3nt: TGTGCCAGCAGCTTACAGGGCATTGGGTACAATGAGCAGTTCTTC
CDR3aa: CASSLQGIGYNEQFF

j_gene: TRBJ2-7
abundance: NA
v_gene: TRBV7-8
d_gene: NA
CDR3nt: TGTGCCAGCAGCTTAGAACGGAGGTCCTACGAGCAGTACTTC
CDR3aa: CASSLERRSYEQYF

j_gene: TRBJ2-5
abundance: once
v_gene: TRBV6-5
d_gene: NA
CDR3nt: TGTGCCAGCAGTTACTTCCCGTTTAATCAAGAGACCCAGTACTTC
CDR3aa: CASSYFPFNQETQYF

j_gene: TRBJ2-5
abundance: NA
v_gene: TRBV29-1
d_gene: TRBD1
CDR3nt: TGCAGCGTTGCTGAGACAGGGGGGGCCCAGTACTTC
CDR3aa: CSVAETGGAQYF

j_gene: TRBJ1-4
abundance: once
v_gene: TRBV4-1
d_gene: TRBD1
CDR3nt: TGCGCCAGCAGCCAAGGTGTAGGGACAGCTGAAAAACTGTTTTTT
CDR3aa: CASSQGVGTAEKLFF

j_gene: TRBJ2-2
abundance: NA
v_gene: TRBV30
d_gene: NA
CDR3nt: TGTGCCTGGAGTGTACGGCGGACCGGGGAGCTGTTTTTT
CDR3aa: CAWSVRRTGELFF

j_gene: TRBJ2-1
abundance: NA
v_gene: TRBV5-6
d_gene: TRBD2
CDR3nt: TGTGCCAGCAGCTCTTCCGGGACTAGCGTGTACAATGAGCAGTTCTTC
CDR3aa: CASSSSGTSVYNEQFF

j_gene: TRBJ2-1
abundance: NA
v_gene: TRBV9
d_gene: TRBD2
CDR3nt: TGTGCCAGCAGCGTAGAAGGGACTAGCGGTAATGAGCAGTTCTTC
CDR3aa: CASSVEGTSGNEQFF

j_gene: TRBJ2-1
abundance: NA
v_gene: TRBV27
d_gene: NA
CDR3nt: TGTGCCAGCAGTTTGTACAGGGTAAATGAGCAGTTCTTC
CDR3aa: CASSLYRVNEQFF

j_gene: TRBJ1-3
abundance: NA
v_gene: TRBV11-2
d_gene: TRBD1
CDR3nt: TGTGCCAGCAGCTTATTGACAGGGCGCCGGCCTGGAAACACCATATATTTT
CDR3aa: CASSLLTGRRPGNTIYF

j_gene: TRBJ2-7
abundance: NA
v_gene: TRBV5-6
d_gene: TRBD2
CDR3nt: TGTGCCAGCAGCTCAATGGCTCTAGCGGGAGGGACAACCTACGAGCAGTACTTC
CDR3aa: CASSSMALAGGTTYEQYF

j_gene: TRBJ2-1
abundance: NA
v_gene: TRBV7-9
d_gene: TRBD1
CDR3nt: TGTGCCAGCAGGACAGGGTTTGACTACAATGAGCAGTTCTTC
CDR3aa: CASRTGFDYNEQFF

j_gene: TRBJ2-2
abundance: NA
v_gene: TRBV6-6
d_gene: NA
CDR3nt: TGTGCCAGCACTTTAGGGGGTGGGGGGGAGCTGTTTTTT
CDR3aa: CASTLGGGGELFF

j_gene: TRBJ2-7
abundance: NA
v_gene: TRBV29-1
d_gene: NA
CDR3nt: TGCAGCGTTGAAGGGGGAGATGTGGATTTCTACGAGCAGTACTTC
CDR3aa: CSVEGGDVDFYEQYF

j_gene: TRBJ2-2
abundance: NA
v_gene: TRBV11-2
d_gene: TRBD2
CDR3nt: TGTGCCAGCAGCTCCGGGACTAGGGGGACCGGGGAGCTGTTTTTT
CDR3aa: CASSSGTRGTGELFF

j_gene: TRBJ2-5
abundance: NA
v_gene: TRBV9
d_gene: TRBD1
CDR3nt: TGTGCCAGCAGCTCTCAGGGGGCGCGAGGGGAGACCCAGTACTTC
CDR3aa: CASSSQGARGETQYF

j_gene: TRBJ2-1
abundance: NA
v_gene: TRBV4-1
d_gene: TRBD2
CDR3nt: TGCGCCAGCAGGATAGCGGGAGGGCCTCGGGAGCAGTTCTTC
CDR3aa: CASRIAGGPREQFF

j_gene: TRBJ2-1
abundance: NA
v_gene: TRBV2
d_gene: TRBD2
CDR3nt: TGTGCCAGCACCCAAGAGATAGCGGGAGCCGGCAATGAGCAGTTCTTC
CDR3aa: CASTQEIAGAGNEQFF

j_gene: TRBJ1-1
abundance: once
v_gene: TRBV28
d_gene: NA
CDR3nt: TGTGCCAGCAGTCTGGCTGACAGTTTGAACACTGAAGCTTTCTTT
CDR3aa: CASSLADSLNTEAFF

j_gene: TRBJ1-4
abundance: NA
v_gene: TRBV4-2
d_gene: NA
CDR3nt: TGTGCCAGCAGCCAGGAAGAAGGCCCTAGTGAAAAACTGTTTTTT
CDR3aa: CASSQEEGPSEKLFF

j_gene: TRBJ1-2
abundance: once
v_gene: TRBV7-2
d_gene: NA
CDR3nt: TGTGCCAGCAGCTTAAGTATAATGATCCGTCAGAACTATGGCTACACCTTC
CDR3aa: CASSLSIMIRQNYGYTF

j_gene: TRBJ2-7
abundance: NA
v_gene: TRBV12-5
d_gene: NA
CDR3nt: TGTGCTAGTGGTTTCACACCGGCAGGTTTCTACGAGCAGTACTTC
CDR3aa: CASGFTPAGFYEQYF

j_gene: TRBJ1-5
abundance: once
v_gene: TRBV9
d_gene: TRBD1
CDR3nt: TGTGCCAGCAGCGAGACAGGGTCGGGTCAGCCCCAGCATTTT
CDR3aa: CASSETGSGQPQHF

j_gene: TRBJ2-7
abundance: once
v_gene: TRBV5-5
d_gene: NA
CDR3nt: TGTGCCAGCAGCCCGAGACGGGGCGAGCAGTACTTC
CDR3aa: CASSPRRGEQYF

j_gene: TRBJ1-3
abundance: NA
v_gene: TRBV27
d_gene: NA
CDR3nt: TGTGCCAGCAGTCCTCTTCCCCCGACAGCTATAAGGGCTGGAAACACCATATATTTT
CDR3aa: CASSPLPPTAIRAGNTIYF

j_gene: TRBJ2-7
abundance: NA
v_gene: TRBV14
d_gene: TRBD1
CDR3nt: TGTGCCAGCAGCCAGAAGGGACAGAGGTCCTACGAGCAGTACTTC
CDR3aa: CASSQKGQRSYEQYF

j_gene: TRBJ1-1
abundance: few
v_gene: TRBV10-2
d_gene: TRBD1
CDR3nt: TGCGCCAGCAGTGAGCGGACAGGGCAAACTGAAGCTTTCTTT
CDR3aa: CASSERTGQTEAFF

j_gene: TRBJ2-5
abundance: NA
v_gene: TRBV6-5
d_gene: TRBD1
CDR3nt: TGTGCCAGCAGGCCCGGGACAGGGCTAGAGACCCAGTACTTC
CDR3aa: CASRPGTGLETQYF